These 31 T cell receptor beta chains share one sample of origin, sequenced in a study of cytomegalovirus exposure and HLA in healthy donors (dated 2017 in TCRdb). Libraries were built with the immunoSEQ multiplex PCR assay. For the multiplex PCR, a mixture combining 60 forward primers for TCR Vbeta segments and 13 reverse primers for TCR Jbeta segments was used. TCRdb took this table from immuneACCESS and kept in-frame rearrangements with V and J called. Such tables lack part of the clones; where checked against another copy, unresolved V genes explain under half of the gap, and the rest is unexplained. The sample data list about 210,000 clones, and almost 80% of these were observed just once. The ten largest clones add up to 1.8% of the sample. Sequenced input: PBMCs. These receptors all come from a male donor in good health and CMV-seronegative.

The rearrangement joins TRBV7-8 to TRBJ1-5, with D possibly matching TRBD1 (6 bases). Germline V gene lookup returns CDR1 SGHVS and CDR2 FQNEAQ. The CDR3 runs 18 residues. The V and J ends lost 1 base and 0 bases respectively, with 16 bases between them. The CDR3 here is CASSLEAGVTYSNQPQHF. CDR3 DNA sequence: TGTGCCAGCAGCTTAGAGGCAGGGGTTACTTATAGCAATCAGCCCCAGCATTTT. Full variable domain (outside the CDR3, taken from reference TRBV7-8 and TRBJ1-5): GAGVSQSPRYKVAKRGQDVALRCDPISGHVSLFWYQQALGQGPEFLTYFQNEAQLDKSGLPSDRFFAERPEGSVSTLKIQRTQQEDSAVYLCASSLEAGVTYSNQPQHFGDGTRLSIL.

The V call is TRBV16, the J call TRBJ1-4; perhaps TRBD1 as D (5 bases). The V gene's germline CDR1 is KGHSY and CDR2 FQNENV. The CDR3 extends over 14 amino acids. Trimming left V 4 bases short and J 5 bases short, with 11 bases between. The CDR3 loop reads CASSLSRANEKLFF. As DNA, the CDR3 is TGTGCCAGCAGCCTGAGCAGGGCCAATGAAAAACTGTTTTTT. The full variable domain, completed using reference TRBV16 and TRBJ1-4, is GEEVAQTPKHLVRGEGQKAKLYCAPIKGHSYVFWYQQVLKNEFKFLISFQNENVFDETGMPKERFSAKCLPNSPCSLEIQATKLEDSAVYFCASSLSRANEKLFFGSGTQLSVL.

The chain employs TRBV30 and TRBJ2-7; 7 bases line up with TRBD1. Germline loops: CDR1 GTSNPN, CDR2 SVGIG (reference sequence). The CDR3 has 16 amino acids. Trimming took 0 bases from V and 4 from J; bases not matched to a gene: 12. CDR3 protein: CAWSVYGQDRRYEQYF. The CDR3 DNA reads TGTGCCTGGAGTGTATATGGACAGGACCGTAGGTACGAGCAGTACTTC.

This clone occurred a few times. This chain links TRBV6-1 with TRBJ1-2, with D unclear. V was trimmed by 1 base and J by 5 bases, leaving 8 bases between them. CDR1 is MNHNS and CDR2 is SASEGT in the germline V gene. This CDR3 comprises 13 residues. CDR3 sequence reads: CASSEDAGYGYTF. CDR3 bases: TGTGCCAGCAGTGAAGATGCGGGTTATGGCTACACCTTC.

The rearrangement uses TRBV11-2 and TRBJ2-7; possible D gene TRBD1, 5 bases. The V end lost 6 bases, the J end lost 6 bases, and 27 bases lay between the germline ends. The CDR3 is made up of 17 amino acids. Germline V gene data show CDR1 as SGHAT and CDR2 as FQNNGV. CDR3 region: CASRGLRSGPIRREQYF. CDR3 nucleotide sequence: TGTGCCAGCAGGGGTTTAAGGTCAGGGCCTATACGCCGCGAGCAGTACTTC.

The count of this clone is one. This CDR3 reads CASSLNTGNTEAFF. The DNA of the CDR3 is TGTGCCAGCAGCTTAAACACAGGGAACACTGAAGCTTTCTTT. J is TRBJ1-1 and V is TRBV5-5, with a weak D call TRBD1 (5 bases). CDR1 is SGHKS, CDR2 YYEKEE, per germline (reference sequence). CDR3 length: 14 amino acids. The V gene lost 2 bases and the J gene lost 1 base, with 9 bases spanning the gap.

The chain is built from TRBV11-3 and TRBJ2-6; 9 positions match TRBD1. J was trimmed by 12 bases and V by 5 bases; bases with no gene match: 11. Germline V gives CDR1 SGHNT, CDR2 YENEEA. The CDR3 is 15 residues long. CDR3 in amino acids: CASSPRTGDRSVLTF. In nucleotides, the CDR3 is TGTGCCAGCAGCCCGCGGACAGGGGATCGATCCGTCCTGACTTTC.

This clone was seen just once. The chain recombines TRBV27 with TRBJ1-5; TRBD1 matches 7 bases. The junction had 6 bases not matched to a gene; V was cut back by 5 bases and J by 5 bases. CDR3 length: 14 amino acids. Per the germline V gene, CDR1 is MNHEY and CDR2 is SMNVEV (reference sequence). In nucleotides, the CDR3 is TGTGCCAGCAGTCCCGGGACAGCTTATCAGCCCCAGCATTTT. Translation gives CASSPGTAYQPQHF.

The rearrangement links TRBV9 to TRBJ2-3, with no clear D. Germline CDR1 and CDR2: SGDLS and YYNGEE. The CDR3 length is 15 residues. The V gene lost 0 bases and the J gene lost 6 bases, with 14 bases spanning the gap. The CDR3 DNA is TGTGCCAGCAGCGTAGGGGCGAAAAATGGGGATACGCAGTATTTT. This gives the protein CASSVGAKNGDTQYF.

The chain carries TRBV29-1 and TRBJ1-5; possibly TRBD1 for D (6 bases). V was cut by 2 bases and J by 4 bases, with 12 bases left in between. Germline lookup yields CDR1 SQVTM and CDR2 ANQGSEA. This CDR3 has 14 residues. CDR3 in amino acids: CSVELDRENQPQHF. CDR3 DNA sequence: TGCAGCGTTGAACTGGACAGAGAAAATCAGCCCCAGCATTTT.

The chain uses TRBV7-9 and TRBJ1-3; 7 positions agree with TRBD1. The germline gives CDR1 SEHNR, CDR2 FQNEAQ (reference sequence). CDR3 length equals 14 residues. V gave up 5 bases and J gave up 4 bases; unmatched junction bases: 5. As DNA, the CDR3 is TGTGCCAGCAGCGGAACAGGGGCCGGAAACACCATATATTTT. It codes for CASSGTGAGNTIYF.

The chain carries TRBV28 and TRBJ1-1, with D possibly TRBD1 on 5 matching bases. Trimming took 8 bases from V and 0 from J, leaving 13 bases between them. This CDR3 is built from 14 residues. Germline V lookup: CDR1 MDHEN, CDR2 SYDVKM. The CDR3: CASLQLTVNTEAFF. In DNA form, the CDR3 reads TGTGCCAGCTTACAACTGACAGTGAACACTGAAGCTTTCTTT. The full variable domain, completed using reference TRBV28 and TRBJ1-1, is DVKVTQSSRYLVKRTGEKVFLECVQDMDHENMFWYRQDPGLGLRLIYFSYDVKMKEKGDIPEGYSVSREKKERFSLILESASTNQTSMYLCASLQLTVNTEAFFGQGTRLTVV.

The CDR3 DNA is TGTGCCAGTACTCAACAGGGCAGTTCCTATGGCTACACCTTC. Encoded protein: CASTQQGSSYGYTF. The chain links TRBV19 to TRBJ1-2, with a tentative D call TRBD1 (6 bases). Per germline, CDR1 LNHDA and CDR2 SQIVND (reference sequence). The CDR3 runs to 14 residues. The germline V and J ends were trimmed by 7 bases and 4 bases, with 16 bases remaining between them.

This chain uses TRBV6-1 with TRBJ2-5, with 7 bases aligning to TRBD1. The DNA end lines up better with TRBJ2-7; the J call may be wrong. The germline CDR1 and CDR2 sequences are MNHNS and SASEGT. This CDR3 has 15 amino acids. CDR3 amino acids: CASRTTTGQSYEQYF. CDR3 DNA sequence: TGTGCCAGCAGAACTACGACAGGGCAGTCCTACGAGCAGTACTTC.

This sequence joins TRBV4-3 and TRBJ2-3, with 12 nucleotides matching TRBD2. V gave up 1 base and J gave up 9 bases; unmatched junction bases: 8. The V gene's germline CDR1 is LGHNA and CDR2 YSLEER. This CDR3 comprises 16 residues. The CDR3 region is CASSQGLAGARDTQYF. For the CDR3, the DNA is TGCGCCAGCAGCCAAGGACTAGCGGGGGCCCGAGACACGCAGTATTTT.

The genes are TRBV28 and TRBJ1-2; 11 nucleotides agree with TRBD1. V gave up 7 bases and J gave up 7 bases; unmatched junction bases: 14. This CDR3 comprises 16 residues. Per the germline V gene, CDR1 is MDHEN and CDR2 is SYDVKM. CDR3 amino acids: CASTTVAGTGGFGYTF. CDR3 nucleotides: TGTGCCAGCACCACCGTAGCCGGGACAGGGGGTTTTGGCTACACCTTC.

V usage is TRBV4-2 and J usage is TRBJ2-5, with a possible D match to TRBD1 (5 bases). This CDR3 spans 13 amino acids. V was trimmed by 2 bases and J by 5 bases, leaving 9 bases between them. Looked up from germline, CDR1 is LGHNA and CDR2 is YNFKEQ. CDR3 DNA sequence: TGTGCCAGCAGCCAAAGGGGTGCGGAGACCCAGTACTTC. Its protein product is CASSQRGAETQYF.

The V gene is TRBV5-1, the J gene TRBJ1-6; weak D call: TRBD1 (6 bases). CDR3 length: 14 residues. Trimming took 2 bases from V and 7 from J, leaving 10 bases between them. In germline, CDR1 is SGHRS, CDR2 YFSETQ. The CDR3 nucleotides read TGCGCCAGCAGCTTCGCAGGGGCGAATTCACCCCTCCACTTT. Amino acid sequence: CASSFAGANSPLHF.

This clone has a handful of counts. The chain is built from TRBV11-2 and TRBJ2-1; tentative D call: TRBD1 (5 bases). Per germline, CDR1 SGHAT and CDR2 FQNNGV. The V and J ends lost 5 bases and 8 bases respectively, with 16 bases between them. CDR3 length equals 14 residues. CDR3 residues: CASSTYNGADEQFF. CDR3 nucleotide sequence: TGTGCCAGCAGCACCTATAATGGGGCCGATGAGCAGTTCTTC.

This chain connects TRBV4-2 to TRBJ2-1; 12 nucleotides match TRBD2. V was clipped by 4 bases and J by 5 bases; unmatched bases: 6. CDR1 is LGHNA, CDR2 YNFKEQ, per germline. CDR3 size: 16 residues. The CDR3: CASSLPLAGGDNEQFF. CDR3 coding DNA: TGTGCCAGCAGCCTTCCCCTAGCGGGGGGGGACAATGAGCAGTTCTTC.

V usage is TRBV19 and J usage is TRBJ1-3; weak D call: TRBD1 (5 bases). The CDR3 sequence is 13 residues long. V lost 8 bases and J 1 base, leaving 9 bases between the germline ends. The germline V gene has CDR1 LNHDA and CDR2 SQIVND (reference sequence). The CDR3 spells CASETVSGNTIYF. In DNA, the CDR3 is TGTGCCAGTGAGACAGTTTCTGGAAACACCATATATTTT.

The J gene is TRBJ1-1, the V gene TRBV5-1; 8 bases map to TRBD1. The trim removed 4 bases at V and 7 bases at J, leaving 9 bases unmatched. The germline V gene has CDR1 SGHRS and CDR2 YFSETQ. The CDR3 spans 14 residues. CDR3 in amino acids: CASSPRTGKGEAFF. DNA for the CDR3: TGCGCCAGCAGCCCCCGGACAGGGAAAGGTGAAGCTTTCTTT.

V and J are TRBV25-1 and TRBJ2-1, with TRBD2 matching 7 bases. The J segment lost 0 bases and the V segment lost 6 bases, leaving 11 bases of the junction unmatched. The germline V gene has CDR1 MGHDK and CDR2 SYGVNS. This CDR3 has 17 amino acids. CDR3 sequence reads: CASRAGTNIFSYNEQFF. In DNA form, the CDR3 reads TGTGCCAGCAGAGCCGGGACTAACATATTCTCCTACAATGAGCAGTTCTTC.

The CDR3 region is CASSADGSPQPQHF. CDR3 nucleotide sequence: TGTGCCAGCAGCGCGGATGGGAGTCCGCAGCCCCAGCATTTT. The V and J genes are TRBV9 and TRBJ1-5; D call uncertain. V lost 3 bases to trimming and J lost 7 bases, with 14 bases between them. CDR3 size: 14 residues. Germline CDR1 SGDLS, CDR2 YYNGEE. Complete variable domain (other parts from reference TRBV9 and TRBJ1-5): DSGVTQTPKHLITATGQRVTLRCSPRSGDLSVYWYQQSLDQGLQFLIQYYNGEERAKGNILERFSAQQFPDLHSELNLSSLELGDSALYFCASSADGSPQPQHFGDGTRLSIL.

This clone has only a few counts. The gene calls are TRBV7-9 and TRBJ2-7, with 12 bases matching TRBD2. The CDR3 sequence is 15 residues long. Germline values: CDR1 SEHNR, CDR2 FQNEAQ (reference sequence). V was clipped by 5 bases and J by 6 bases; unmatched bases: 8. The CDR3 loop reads CASSPPSGGALEQYF. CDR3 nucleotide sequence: TGTGCCAGCAGCCCCCCTAGCGGGGGGGCTCTCGAGCAGTACTTC.

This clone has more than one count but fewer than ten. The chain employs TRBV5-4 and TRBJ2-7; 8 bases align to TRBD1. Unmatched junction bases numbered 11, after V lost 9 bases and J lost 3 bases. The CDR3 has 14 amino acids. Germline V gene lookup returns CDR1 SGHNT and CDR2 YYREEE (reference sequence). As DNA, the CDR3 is TGTGCCACCAACTCAAAAGGACAGGGCTACGAGCAGTACTTC. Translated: CATNSKGQGYEQYF.

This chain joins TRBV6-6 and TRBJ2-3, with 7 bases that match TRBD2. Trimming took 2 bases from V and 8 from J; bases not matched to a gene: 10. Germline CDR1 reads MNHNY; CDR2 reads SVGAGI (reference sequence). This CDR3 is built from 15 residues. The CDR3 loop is CASSYPQSGEGTQYF. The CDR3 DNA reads TGTGCCAGCAGTTACCCTCAAAGCGGGGAGGGTACGCAGTATTTT.

CDR3 sequence: CASSYSTGGEDYGYTF. CDR3 coding DNA: TGTGCCAGCAGTTACTCGACTGGAGGGGAGGACTATGGCTACACCTTC. The rearrangement links TRBV6-5 to TRBJ1-2, with D possibly TRBD1 on 5 matching bases. This CDR3 has 16 amino acids. Trimming took 0 bases from V and 3 from J, leaving 14 bases between them. Germline assignment: CDR1 MNHEY and CDR2 SVGAGI.

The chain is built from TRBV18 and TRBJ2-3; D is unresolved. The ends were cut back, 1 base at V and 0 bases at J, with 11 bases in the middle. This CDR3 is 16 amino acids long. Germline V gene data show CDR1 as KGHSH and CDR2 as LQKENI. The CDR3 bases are TGTGCCAGCTCACCACTCTCTACCCTAAGCACAGATACGCAGTATTTT. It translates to CASSPLSTLSTDTQYF.

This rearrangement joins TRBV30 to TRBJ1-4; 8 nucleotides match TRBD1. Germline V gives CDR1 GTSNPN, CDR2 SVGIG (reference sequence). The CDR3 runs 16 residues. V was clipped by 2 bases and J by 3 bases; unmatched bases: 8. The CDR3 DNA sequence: TGTGCCTGGAGTTACCAGGGGGCAATAGCTAATGAAAAACTGTTTTTT. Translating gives CAWSYQGAIANEKLFF.

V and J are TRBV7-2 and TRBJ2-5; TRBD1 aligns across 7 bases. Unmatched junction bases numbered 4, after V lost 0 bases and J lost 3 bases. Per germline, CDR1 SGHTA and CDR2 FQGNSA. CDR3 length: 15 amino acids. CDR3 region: CASSLAGGHKETQYF. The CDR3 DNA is TGTGCCAGCAGCTTAGCAGGGGGCCACAAAGAGACCCAGTACTTC.